The clone carrying this T cell receptor (beta chain) has a single count. The data were taken from a study of blood T cell repertoires in COVID-19. At the level of the study: Samples representing acute and convalescent COVID-19 were sourced from the United States, Italy and Spain. PBMCs, B-cell-depleted T cells, or T cells provided the cDNA or gDNA that made up the material.

Between the trimmed V and J ends, which lost 4 bases and 3 bases, there was a span of 13 bases. Germline loops: CDR1 SGDLS, CDR2 YYNGEE. CDR3 size: 14 residues. Original processing methods: Researchers report that nucleated cell counts were estimated from reference gene primer amplification. The repertoire was sequenced with immunoSEQ multiplex PCR; TCRdb's copy has only in-frame clones and lacks some. V and J calls plus clone size are reproduced from that table; the DNA served to infer D and trimming. The repertoire has roughly 67,000 clones, 85% of them found once; the top ten carry more than 20%. Sequencing was performed on peripheral blood. The rearrangement uses TRBV9 and TRBJ1-1; no reliable D call. This clonotype was obtained from a man aged 45-65 years with acute or convalescent COVID-19. The CDR3: CASSQQPGYTEAFF. CDR3 bases: TGTGCCAGCAGCCAACAACCGGGTTACACTGAAGCTTTCTTT.